The following is a TCR beta chain sequence with its context. The antigen is undetermined. Total RNA extraction produced at least 5.5 micrograms (per sample) for the study. This entry belongs to a study of blood T cells in healthy people across ages. The study, taken as a whole, reports: It was not possible, with unsorted PBMCs, to conclusively compare naive and antigen-experienced cells.

This CDR3 spans 16 amino acids. Trimming at V came to 2 bases and at J to 0 bases, leaving 3 bases not matched to a gene. The germline V gene encodes CDR1 DFQATT and CDR2 SNEGSKA (reference sequence). The second PCR ran roughly 6 to 11 cycles with a sample-barcoded 5' primer and J-beta primers. One entry per CDR3 protein, called by TCRdb with MiXCR from the 5' RACE reads. The sample contains 1.4 million or so distinct CDR3 sequences, 35% to 45% of which appear only once. The sequencing sample was made of blood. This TCR was recovered from a woman aged 18-29 years in good health. This chain connects TRBV20-1 to TRBJ2-3; 12 nucleotides align to TRBD2. Here the CDR3 DNA reads TGCAGTGCTAGAAGAGGACTAGCGGGGAGCACAGATACGCAGTATTTT. As protein: CSARRGLAGSTDTQYF.